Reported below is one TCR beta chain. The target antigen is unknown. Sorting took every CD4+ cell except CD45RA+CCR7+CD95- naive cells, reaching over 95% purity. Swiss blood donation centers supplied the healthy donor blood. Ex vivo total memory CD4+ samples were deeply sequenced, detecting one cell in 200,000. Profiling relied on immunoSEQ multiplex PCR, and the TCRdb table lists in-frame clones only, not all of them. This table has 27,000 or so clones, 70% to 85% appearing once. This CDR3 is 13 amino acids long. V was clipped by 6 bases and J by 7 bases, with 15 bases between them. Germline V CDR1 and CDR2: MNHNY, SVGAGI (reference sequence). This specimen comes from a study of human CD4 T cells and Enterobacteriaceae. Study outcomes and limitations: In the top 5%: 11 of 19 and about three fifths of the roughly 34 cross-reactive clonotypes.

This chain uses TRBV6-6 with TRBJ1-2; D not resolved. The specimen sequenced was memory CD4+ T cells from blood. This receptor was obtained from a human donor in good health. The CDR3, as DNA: TGTGCCAGCAGATCCGACGGGTTTGTTGGCTACACCTTC. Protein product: CASRSDGFVGYTF.